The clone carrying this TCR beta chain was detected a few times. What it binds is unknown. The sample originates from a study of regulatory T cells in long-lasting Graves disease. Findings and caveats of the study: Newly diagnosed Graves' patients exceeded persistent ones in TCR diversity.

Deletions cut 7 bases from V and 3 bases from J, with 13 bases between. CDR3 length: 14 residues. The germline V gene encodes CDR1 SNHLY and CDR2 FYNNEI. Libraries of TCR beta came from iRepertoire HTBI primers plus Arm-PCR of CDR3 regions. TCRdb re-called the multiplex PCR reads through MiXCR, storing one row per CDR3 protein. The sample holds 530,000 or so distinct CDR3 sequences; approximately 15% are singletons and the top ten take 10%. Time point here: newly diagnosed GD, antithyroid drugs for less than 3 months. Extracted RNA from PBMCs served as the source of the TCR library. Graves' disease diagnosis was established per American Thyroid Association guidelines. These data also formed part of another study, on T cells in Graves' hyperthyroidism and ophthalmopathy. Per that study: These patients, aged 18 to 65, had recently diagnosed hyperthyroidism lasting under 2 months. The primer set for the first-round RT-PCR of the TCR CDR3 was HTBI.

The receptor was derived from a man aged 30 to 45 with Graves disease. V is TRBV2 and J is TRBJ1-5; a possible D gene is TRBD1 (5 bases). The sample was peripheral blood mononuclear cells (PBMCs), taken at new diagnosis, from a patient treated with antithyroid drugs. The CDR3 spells CASTKDTFNQPQHF. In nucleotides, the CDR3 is TGTGCCAGCACTAAGGACACTTTCAATCAGCCCCAGCATTTT.